The sequence of this T cell receptor (beta chain) was determined in a study of technical replicates of blood from a handful of donors. Germline V gene lookup returns CDR1 GTSNPN and CDR2 SVGIG (reference sequence). This CDR3 spans 15 amino acids. Trimming at V came to 1 base and at J to 5 bases, leaving 5 bases not matched to a gene. Libraries were prepared by immunoSEQ multiplex PCR; TCRdb keeps only in-frame clonotypes and omits some of them. The table records around 49,000 clones, roughly 95% of them present only once. Sequenced: T cells isolated from PBMCs. The receptor comes from a human donor in good health. This sequence joins TRBV30 and TRBJ2-1; the match to TRBD2 covers 10 bases. CDR3 sequence: CAWSGGTSVNNEQFF. CDR3 nucleotides: TGTGCCTGGAGTGGAGGGACTAGCGTAAACAATGAGCAGTTCTTC.